Following are 22 T cell receptor beta chains from one sample sequenced in a study of T-cell reconstitution after alpha-beta-depleted transplantation in children. The TCRbeta library was prepared with unique molecular identifiers. MiXCR was run by TCRdb on the PCR reads, yielding one entry per CDR3 protein. The data hold 200,000 to 250,000 distinct CDR3 sequences, with over 9.5% observed a single time. The source was PBMCs from the stem cell graft donor, collected from the stem cell graft. All receptors derive from a human donor who donated a stem cell graft to a child with SCID.

The table lists this clonotype with many counts. The chain combines TRBV29-1 with TRBJ2-2, with D perhaps matching TRBD1 (7 bases). This CDR3 has 13 amino acids. Deletions cut 3 bases from V and 7 bases from J, with 12 bases between. The germline gives CDR1 SQVTM, CDR2 ANQGSEA. This CDR3 is CSVDAGGGGELFF. The CDR3 bases are TGCAGCGTTGACGCAGGGGGAGGCGGGGAGCTGTTTTTT.

This clonotype appeared many times. The chain couples TRBV7-2 to TRBJ1-6; 9 nucleotides match TRBD1. Germline CDR1 reads SGHTA; CDR2 reads FQGNSA. Germline trimming cut 5 bases from V and 9 bases from J; bases unmatched to any gene: 11. The CDR3 consists of 16 residues. The CDR3 loop reads CASSRNTGGNGSPLHF. CDR3 sequence (DNA): TGTGCCAGCAGCCGTAATACAGGGGGCAATGGTTCACCCCTCCACTTT.

The rearrangement uses TRBV18 and TRBJ2-1; D perhaps matches TRBD1 (7 bases). Looked up from germline, CDR1 is KGHSH and CDR2 is LQKENI. This CDR3 spans 16 amino acids. Deletions cut 0 bases from V and 2 bases from J, with 11 bases between. The CDR3 spells CASSPPGRGAYNEQFF. CDR3 in DNA: TGTGCCAGCTCACCACCGGGCAGGGGGGCCTACAATGAGCAGTTCTTC. Complete variable domain (other parts from reference TRBV18 and TRBJ2-1): NAGVMQNPRHLVRRRGQEARLRCSPMKGHSHVYWYRQLPEEGLKFMVYLQKENIIDESGMPKERFSAEFPKEGPSILRIQQVVRGDSAAYFCASSPPGRGAYNEQFFGPGTRLTVL.

This clonotype was counted at least ten times. The rearrangement uses TRBV11-2 and TRBJ1-1; tentative D call: TRBD1 (5 bases). The germline gives CDR1 SGHAT, CDR2 FQNNGV. The CDR3 runs to 14 residues. Trimming left V 5 bases short and J 2 bases short, with 12 bases between. CDR3 sequence (DNA): TGTGCCAGCAGCCAAAAGACAGAAAACACTGAAGCTTTCTTT. Amino acid sequence: CASSQKTENTEAFF.

This clonotype was counted at least ten times. This sequence joins TRBV12-3 or TRBV12-4 and TRBJ1-4; D is unresolved. The length of the CDR3 is 14 residues. V was shortened by 5 bases and J by 8 bases, with 15 bases between the two germline ends. The chain's CDR3 is CASSETAGVEKLFF. In DNA form, the CDR3 reads TGTGCCAGCAGTGAGACCGCGGGAGTAGAAAAACTGTTTTTT.

At least ten counts were recorded for this clonotype. The chain is built from TRBV7-9 and TRBJ2-1; perhaps TRBD2 as D (5 bases). This CDR3 region has 16 residues. Germline V gene data show CDR1 as SEHNR and CDR2 as FQNEAQ (reference sequence). The germline V and J ends were trimmed by 7 bases and 0 bases, with 16 bases remaining between them. The CDR3 region has the DNA TGTGCCAGCACCCCCTCGGGGAAGAGCTCCTACAATGAGCAGTTCTTC. Translating gives CASTPSGKSSYNEQFF.

This clonotype was observed at least ten times. J is TRBJ2-3 and V is TRBV7-2; 8 bases map to TRBD2. The junction had 12 bases not matched to a gene; V was cut back by 5 bases and J by 5 bases. The CDR3 runs to 16 residues. Germline CDR1 and CDR2: SGHTA and FQGNSA. CDR3: CASSPLLAGGIDTQYF. The DNA of the CDR3 is TGTGCCAGCAGCCCCCTTCTGGCGGGGGGAATAGATACGCAGTATTTT.

In this sample, this clonotype turned up many times. The V and J genes are TRBV10-3 and TRBJ2-1, with TRBD2 matching 9 bases. This CDR3 comprises 21 residues. CDR1 and CDR2 (germline): ENHRY, SYGVKD. The ends lost 2 bases at V and 0 bases at J; junction bases unmatched: 17. This chain's CDR3 is CAISEPPGLASEGSSYNEQFF. CDR3 DNA sequence: TGTGCCATCAGTGAGCCACCGGGACTAGCCTCCGAGGGGAGCTCCTACAATGAGCAGTTCTTC.

The V gene is TRBV11-1, the J gene TRBJ2-5; 8 bases map to TRBD2. The CDR3 has 17 amino acids. The germline CDR1 and CDR2 sequences are SGHAT and FQDESV (reference sequence). V lost 3 bases to trimming and J lost 5 bases; unmatched junction nucleotides: 14. CDR3 protein: CASSFWNGGDHRETQYF. The CDR3 DNA reads as TGTGCCAGCAGCTTTTGGAACGGGGGGGATCATAGGGAGACCCAGTACTTC.

This clonotype was seen only once. The rearrangement uses TRBV7-9 and TRBJ1-5; D ambiguous. V was pared by 1 base and J by 9 bases, with 7 bases between. The CDR3 consists of 12 residues. Germline V lookup: CDR1 SEHNR, CDR2 FQNEAQ (reference sequence). The CDR3 sequence: CASSLGISPQHF. The DNA for the CDR3 is TGTGCCAGCAGCTTAGGCATCTCGCCCCAGCATTTT.

The table lists this clonotype with a few counts. V usage is TRBV5-1 and J usage is TRBJ2-5; 9 nucleotides line up with TRBD1. Unmatched junction bases numbered 10, after V lost 3 bases and J lost 1 base. Germline loops: CDR1 SGHRS, CDR2 YFSETQ. The CDR3 runs to 17 residues. Written as DNA, the CDR3 is TGCGCCAGCAGCTCAACAGGGGGCGAGCAACCCCAAGAGACCCAGTACTTC. Protein sequence: CASSSTGGEQPQETQYF.

This clonotype was found many times. This rearrangement joins TRBV7-2 to TRBJ2-7; TRBD1 aligns across 7 bases. CDR1 and CDR2 from the germline V gene are SGHTA and FQGNSA. The J segment lost 2 bases and the V segment lost 4 bases, leaving 11 bases of the junction unmatched. CDR3 length: 16 residues. This CDR3 is CASSYQTGTVTYEQYF. As DNA, the CDR3 is TGTGCCAGCAGCTACCAGACCGGGACAGTGACCTACGAGCAGTACTTC.

This clonotype occurred many times. This chain connects TRBV20-1 to TRBJ2-3; 9 bases map to TRBD2. The V gene end was trimmed by 3 bases and the J gene end by 4 bases; junction bases not matched to a gene: 5. The CDR3 loop spans 14 amino acids. Germline V gene data show CDR1 as DFQATT and CDR2 as SNEGSKA (reference sequence). As DNA, the CDR3 is TGCAGTGCTAGTCGGGCGGGGGGGTCAGATACGCAGTATTTT. Encoded protein: CSASRAGGSDTQYF.

This clonotype has ten or more counts. This chain links TRBV5-1 with TRBJ2-1; 8 nucleotides align to TRBD2. Losses at the gene ends were 5 bases for V and 8 bases for J; bases not matched to a gene: 3. The CDR3 totals 12 residues. Germline V gene lookup returns CDR1 SGHRS and CDR2 YFSETQ. The CDR3 region has the DNA TGCGCCAGCAGTACAGCGGGGGATGAGCAGTTCTTC. Its translation: CASSTAGDEQFF.

The rearrangement uses TRBV24-1 and TRBJ1-2; the match to TRBD1 covers 9 bases. Germline CDR1 and CDR2: KGHDR and SFDVKD. V was clipped by 3 bases and J by 3 bases; unmatched bases: 4. The CDR3 covers 15 residues. The CDR3 DNA reads TGTGCCACCAGTGATCACAGGGGGCCGGACTATGGCTACACCTTC. It codes for CATSDHRGPDYGYTF.

There are a few counts of this clonotype. J is TRBJ2-7 and V is TRBV11-2; D possibly corresponds to TRBD2 (5 bases). Germline V gene lookup returns CDR1 SGHAT and CDR2 FQNNGV. The ends were cut back, 5 bases at V and 7 bases at J, with 15 bases in the middle. This CDR3 is 13 amino acids long. The CDR3 sequence: CASSEATTGEQYF. The CDR3 nucleotides are TGTGCCAGCAGCGAGGCCACGACGGGGGAGCAGTACTTC.

The table lists this clonotype with many counts. This chain connects TRBV28 to TRBJ1-2; no definite D call. The CDR3 spans 15 residues. Germline CDR1 MDHEN, CDR2 SYDVKM. The ends were cut back, 4 bases at V and 0 bases at J, with 12 bases in the middle. CDR3 region: CASSSGTPANYGYTF. CDR3 DNA sequence: TGTGCCAGCAGTTCGGGTACACCCGCTAACTATGGCTACACCTTC.

This clonotype has only a few counts. V usage is TRBV7-3 and J usage is TRBJ1-1, with TRBD1 matching 7 bases. This CDR3 has 15 residues. V was clipped by 5 bases and J by 1 base; unmatched bases: 7. Germline lookup yields CDR1 SGHTA and CDR2 FQGTGA. The CDR3 region is CASSRTGSANTEAFF. In DNA, the CDR3 is TGTGCCAGCAGCCGGACAGGTTCGGCGAACACTGAAGCTTTCTTT.

This clonotype was recorded at least ten times. The chain employs TRBV12-3 or TRBV12-4 and TRBJ1-2, with TRBD1 matching over 9 bases. The junction had 3 bases not matched to a gene; V was cut back by 1 base and J by 6 bases. This CDR3 comprises 14 residues. Here the CDR3 DNA reads TGTGCCAGCAGTTTAGTGACAGGGGGTGATGGCTACACCTTC. This codes for CASSLVTGGDGYTF.

This clonotype appeared many times. The rearrangement links TRBV5-1 to TRBJ2-3; D is unclear. Per germline, CDR1 SGHRS and CDR2 YFSETQ. This CDR3 has 15 amino acids. V lost 3 bases to trimming and J lost 3 bases, with 14 bases between them. DNA of the CDR3: TGCGCCAGCAGCTCCACCGACCCGTTAACAGATACGCAGTATTTT. Its protein product is CASSSTDPLTDTQYF.

This chain uses TRBV29-1 with TRBJ2-5; D perhaps matches TRBD2 (5 bases). This CDR3 spans 12 amino acids. Deletions cut 6 bases from V and 0 bases from J, with 8 bases between. Germline-derived CDR1 and CDR2 are SQVTM and ANQGSEA. CDR3 bases: TGCAGCGTCACGGGGTACCAAGAGACCCAGTACTTC. It specifies CSVTGYQETQYF.

Worth noting for this clonotype: A much larger clone differs by one base, so this may be a read error. The chain carries TRBV28 and TRBJ1-1; 7 bases align to TRBD1. V gave up 1 base and J gave up 9 bases; unmatched junction bases: 11. The germline CDR1 and CDR2 sequences are MDHEN and SYDVKM. CDR3 length: 15 residues. As DNA, the CDR3 is TGTGCCAGCAGTTTATTACAGGGGAGTGGGGCTAAAGCTTTCTTT. Protein product: CASSLLQGSGAKAFF.